This TCR beta chain comes out of a study of beta chain features in type 1 diabetes. Study results and limitations: A possible short-template PCR bias applies equally to patients and controls.

Reverse transcribing all isolated RNA meant expressed TCRB transcripts were sequenced. Some clones are missing from TCRdb's copy, which holds only in-frame ones; the method was immunoSEQ multiplex PCR. The sample has about 410,000 clones; 14% are singletons. Purities in excess of 95% were seen in all sorted populations. Germline CDR1 and CDR2: LGHNT and FRNRAP. The V end was cut by 4 bases, the J end by 0 bases, with 8 bases between. The CDR3 consists of 14 residues. About this clone itself: Its antigen is unidentified.

The origin of this receptor is a man aged 30-40 years in good health. The chain joins TRBV12-5 to TRBJ2-3; no reliable D call. Sequenced input: naive CD4+ T cells from blood. CDR3 bases: TGTGCTAGTGGTTACCGACATAGCACAGATACGCAGTATTTT. Its translation: CASGYRHSTDTQYF.